This TCR beta chain was sequenced in a study of read filtering for tumor transcriptome and immune sequencing. Across the study: Transcriptome libraries were built from DNase-treated RNA.

The V segment lost 5 bases and the J segment 4 bases; nucleotides outside the gene matches: 13. There are 16 residues in the CDR3. Bone marrow was sampled from every patient at the time of active disease. Regarding the study as a whole: IR-seq and RNA-seq agreed better without single-read clonotypes.

This clonotype appeared many times. The antigen remains undetermined. From about 400 ng of RNA, a library with molecular barcoded alpha/delta and beta/gamma adaptors was made. From the reads, TCRdb called clonotypes with MiXCR, one entry per CDR3 protein. The sample gives some 30,000 distinct CDR3 sequences, about 18% of which show up once; about a sixth is in the top ten. The chain has TRBV12-3 or TRBV12-4 and TRBJ2-5; 7 nucleotides agree with TRBD1. The source of this sequence is a donor aged 40 or over with multiple myeloma. The sequencing sample was made of a population of CD138-negative cells sorted from bone marrow. This chain's CDR3 is CASSRGQLKDGETQYF. The CDR3 nucleotides are TGTGCCAGCAGTCGGGGACAGTTGAAGGACGGAGAGACCCAGTACTTC.